The next 18 T cell receptor beta chains were all read from a single sample in a study of human T cells and chemical hapten exposure. Time point denoted: pre-sensitization, week 0. Treatment specified: therapeutic diphenylcyclopropenone sensitization with weekly scalp DPC. TCRdb recomputed calls from the RACE reads with MiXCR, one row per CDR3 protein. The data hold 100,000 to 150,000 distinct CDR3 sequences, with 13% observed a single time. The starting material was whole blood, obtained in connection with sensitization to the hapten diphenylcyclopropenone (DPC). These receptor sequences come from a woman between 18 and 29 years old with alopecia areata. Some clones in this sample may be carry-over from other donors' samples.

This clonotype was detected many times. The chain is built from TRBV28 and TRBJ2-1, with 7 bases aligning to TRBD2. The germline gives CDR1 MDHEN, CDR2 SYDVKM. The CDR3 consists of 15 residues. The J segment lost 4 bases and the V segment lost 3 bases, leaving 6 bases of the junction unmatched. The CDR3 DNA follows: TGTGCCAGCAGTTTGATTACTAGCGCTTACAATGAGCAGTTCTTC. Amino acids: CASSLITSAYNEQFF.

This clonotype has a handful of counts. This sequence joins TRBV9 and TRBJ2-2; D is ambiguous. Between the trimmed V and J ends, which lost 3 bases and 3 bases, there was a span of 6 bases. From germline, CDR1 is SGDLS and CDR2 YYNGEE. This CDR3 contains 13 residues. The DNA of the CDR3 is TGTGCCAGCAGCGAGGGCCACACCGGGGAGCTGTTTTTT. Protein product: CASSEGHTGELFF.

The chain has TRBV2 and TRBJ2-6; 8 bases map to TRBD1. The V and J ends lost 6 bases and 1 base, in that order; junction bases with no gene match: 8. There are 17 residues in the CDR3. CDR1 is SNHLY and CDR2 is FYNNEI in the germline V gene. The DNA of the CDR3 is TGTGCCAGCAGGAACCGGGACAGGAGTTCTGGGGCCAACGTCCTGACTTTC. Translated: CASRNRDRSSGANVLTF.

This clonotype was seen more than once but under ten times. The V call is TRBV4-3, the J call TRBJ1-4; D gene uncertain. The CDR3 consists of 16 residues. Per the germline V gene, CDR1 is LGHNA and CDR2 is YSLEER. V was trimmed by 0 bases and J by 15 bases, leaving 23 bases between them. CDR3 residues: CASSQDRSGTRKTLFF. DNA for the CDR3: TGCGCCAGCAGCCAAGATAGGTCCGGCACCAGGAAAACGTTGTTTTTT.

The rearrangement links TRBV20-1 to TRBJ2-7; a possible D gene is TRBD2 (5 bases). CDR1 DFQATT and CDR2 SNEGSKA come from the germline V gene (reference sequence). The CDR3 loop spans 11 amino acids. Trimming stripped 5 bases from V and 6 bases from J, with 11 bases between. The CDR3 spells CSAPDYGEQYF. CDR3 nucleotide sequence: TGCAGTGCTCCCGACTACGGCGAGCAGTACTTC.

The rearrangement joins TRBV7-2 to TRBJ2-3, with TRBD2 matching over 14 bases. The germline gives CDR1 SGHTA, CDR2 FQGNSA. J gave up 5 bases and V 3 bases, and 4 bases lay outside the gene matches. The length of the CDR3 is 16 residues. The CDR3, as DNA: TGTGCCAGCAGCTTCGGACTAGCGGGGGGAAAAGATACGCAGTATTTT. As protein: CASSFGLAGGKDTQYF.

With regard to this clonotype: One end of the junction does not line up with germline, which may come from a read error. In DNA form, the CDR3 reads TGTGCCAGCCGCTTAGGCCGCCCCCTGACTAGCGGGGCGGGCTACACAGATACGCAGTATTTT. Translating it yields CASRLGRPLTSGAGYTDTQYF. The chain combines TRBV7-8 with TRBJ2-3; 11 bases agree with TRBD2. CDR1 SGHVS and CDR2 FQNEAQ come from the germline V gene. The CDR3 extends over 21 amino acids. Full variable domain (remainder filled in from reference TRBV7-8 and TRBJ2-3): GAGVSQSPRYKVAKRGQDVALRCDPISGHVSLFWYQQALGQGPEFLTYFQNEAQLDKSGLPSDRFFAERPEGSVSTLKIQRTQQEDSAVYLCASRLGRPLTSGAGYTDTQYFGPGTRLTVL.

This clonotype appeared many times. This chain connects TRBV6-1 to TRBJ2-2; 9 bases are a match to TRBD2. The CDR3 is 16 residues long. Germline CDR1 reads MNHNS; CDR2 reads SASEGT. J lost 4 bases, V lost 5 bases, and 8 bases had no gene match. The CDR3, as DNA: TGTGCCAGCAGTTTCCGTAGCGGGGGACCCACCGGGGAGCTGTTTTTT. It specifies CASSFRSGGPTGELFF.

This clonotype was seen many times. The chain is built from TRBV12-5 and TRBJ2-7; TRBD2 agrees at 7 bases. This CDR3 spans 13 amino acids. Germline V gene data show CDR1 as LGHNT and CDR2 as FRNRAP. V lost 1 base and J lost 5; bases outside the gene matches: 2. CDR3 amino acids: CASGLGSGNEQYF. CDR3 nucleotides: TGTGCTAGTGGTTTGGGAAGCGGGAACGAGCAGTACTTC.

This clonotype was observed many times. This chain joins TRBV3-2 and TRBJ2-7; the table's D call of TRBD1 was not tested on the DNA. TRBV3-2 constitutes a pseudogene. CDR3 size: 17 residues. CDR3 nucleotide sequence: TGTGCCAGCAGCCCAACCAACGGGACAGGGATTACCTACGAGCAGTACTTC. Its protein is CASSPTNGTGITYEQYF.

This clonotype has only a few counts. Here the CDR3 DNA reads TGTGCCAGCAGGCAGGGGAGCTCCTATAATTCACCCCTCCACTTT. As protein: CASRQGSSYNSPLHF. The genes are TRBV3-1 and TRBJ1-6, with D perhaps TRBD1 (6 bases). The CDR3 totals 15 residues. CDR1 is LGHDT and CDR2 is YNNKEL in the germline V gene (reference sequence). V was shortened by 6 bases and J by 0 bases, with 9 bases between the two germline ends.

The sample holds a few counts of this clonotype. The chain has TRBV7-6 and TRBJ1-1, with a tentative D call TRBD1 (5 bases). The germline V gene encodes CDR1 SGHVS and CDR2 FNYEAQ. Trimming stripped 7 bases from V and 5 bases from J, with 14 bases between. This CDR3 is 13 amino acids long. CDR3 residues: CASTGPGRTEAFF. As DNA, the CDR3 is TGTGCCAGCACCGGACCGGGGCGGACTGAAGCTTTCTTT.

The J gene is TRBJ2-7, the V gene TRBV11-2; TRBD2 matches 8 bases. CDR1 SGHAT and CDR2 FQNNGV come from the germline V gene. V lost 5 bases and J lost 0; bases outside the gene matches: 6. The CDR3 has 15 residues. This CDR3 is CASSPAGGHSYEQYF. CDR3 DNA: TGTGCCAGCAGCCCCGCGGGGGGCCACTCCTACGAGCAGTACTTC.

This clonotype was seen ten or more times. The J gene is TRBJ2-2, the V gene TRBV12-3 or TRBV12-4; D call uncertain. CDR3 length: 14 residues. Trimming cost V 2 bases and J 1 base, with 5 bases left between them. CDR3 residues: CASSLSGNTGELFF. The CDR3 nucleotides read TGTGCCAGCAGTTTATCAGGGAACACCGGGGAGCTGTTTTTT.

Only a few counts were recorded for this clonotype. The chain employs TRBV9 and TRBJ1-2, with a tentative D call TRBD1 (5 bases). CDR3 length equals 14 residues. The V gene's germline CDR1 is SGDLS and CDR2 YYNGEE. V was clipped by 3 bases and J by 4 bases, with 13 bases between them. The CDR3 nucleotides are TGTGCCAGCAGCGCAGGGAGTACTGGCTATGGCTACACCTTC. This gives the protein CASSAGSTGYGYTF.

The sample holds many counts of this clonotype. The V gene is TRBV7-3, the J gene TRBJ1-5; no firm D call. Germline V gene data show CDR1 as SGHTA and CDR2 as FQGTGA. The CDR3 totals 14 residues. V dropped 0 bases and J dropped 0 bases, with 3 bases sitting between them. This chain's CDR3 is CASSLTGSNQPQHF. DNA of the CDR3: TGTGCCAGCAGCTTAACCGGTAGCAATCAGCCCCAGCATTTT.

This clonotype was detected ten times or more. The chain uses TRBV6-6 and TRBJ1-1; D ambiguous. The CDR3 totals 16 residues. V was clipped by 5 bases and J by 0 bases, with 16 bases between them. CDR1 is MNHNY and CDR2 is SVGAGI in the germline V gene (reference sequence). As DNA, the CDR3 is TGTGCCAGCAGTCCCCGGGCCATCTCAATGAACACTGAAGCTTTCTTT. Protein sequence: CASSPRAISMNTEAFF.

This clonotype has just a few counts. V and J are TRBV5-1 and TRBJ2-3, with D hard to call. This CDR3 is built from 15 residues. Germline V gene data show CDR1 as SGHRS and CDR2 as YFSETQ. Trimming shortened V by 4 bases and J by 2 bases, and 14 bases separated the two germline ends. Here the CDR3 DNA reads TGCGCCAGCAGCCTCCTCCCGACATCCACAGATACGCAGTATTTT. Encoded protein: CASSLLPTSTDTQYF.